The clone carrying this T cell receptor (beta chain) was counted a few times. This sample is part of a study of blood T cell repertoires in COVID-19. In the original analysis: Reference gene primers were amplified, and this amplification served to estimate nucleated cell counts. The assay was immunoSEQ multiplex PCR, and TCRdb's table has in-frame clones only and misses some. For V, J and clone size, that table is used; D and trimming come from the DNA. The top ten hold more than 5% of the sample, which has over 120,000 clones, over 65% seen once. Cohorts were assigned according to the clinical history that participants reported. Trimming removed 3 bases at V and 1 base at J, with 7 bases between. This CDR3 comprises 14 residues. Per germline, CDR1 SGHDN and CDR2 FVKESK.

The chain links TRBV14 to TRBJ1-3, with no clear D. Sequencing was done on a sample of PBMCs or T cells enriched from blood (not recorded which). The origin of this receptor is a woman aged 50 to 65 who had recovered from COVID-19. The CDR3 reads CASSHSGSGNTIYF. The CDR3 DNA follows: TGTGCCAGCAGCCATTCAGGTTCTGGAAACACCATATATTTT.